Each of the 18 T cell receptor delta chains below was sequenced from the same sample in a study of gamma-delta T cells after stem cell transplantation. TCRdb reanalyzed the RT-PCR reads using CATT. The table shows approximately 1,300 delta-chain clones, with around 2.5% occurring only once. Material: gamma-delta T cells. The receptors come from a human donor. It is not recorded whose cells these are; they may come from a transplant donor.

Worth noting for this clone: The protein TCRdb gives is from a much larger clone and does not agree with this DNA's translation at residue 7, likely a read error; the protein shown here comes from the DNA. V and J are TRDV3 and TRDJ1; 8 nucleotides line up with TRDD3. V dropped 0 bases and J dropped 0; count of bases not matched to a gene: 12. The germline V gene has CDR1 TVYSNPD and CDR2 GDNSRS (reference sequence). The CDR3 is made up of 17 amino acids. The CDR3 loop is CAFRFPPYWGYTDKLIF. The CDR3 nucleotides are TGTGCCTTTAGGTTCCCCCCCTACTGGGGGTACACCGATAAACTCATCTTT.

Comment on this clone: TCRdb records a much larger clone's protein for this DNA, with a difference at residue 11 that likely arises from a read error; the protein given is the translation of the DNA. This sequence joins TRDV2 and TRDJ1, with 10 bases identical to TRDD3. The V gene's germline CDR1 is GEAIGNYY and CDR2 EKD. The CDR3 contains 16 residues. Germline trimming cut 6 bases from V and 4 bases from J; bases unmatched to any gene: 13. CDR3 amino acids: CACSQGGIRYIDKLIF. CDR3 DNA sequence: TGTGCCTGTTCCCAAGGGGGGATACGCTACATCGATAAACTCATCTTT.

The sample holds a few counts of this clone. A far larger clone is one base from this, pointing to a likely read error. The genes are TRDV1 and TRDJ1, with 13 bases that match TRDD3. Germline CDR1 and CDR2: TSWWSYY and QGS. The CDR3 contains 23 residues. The CDR3 region is CALGESSPGDWGIRSSHTDKPIF. The CDR3 DNA follows: TGTGCTCTTGGGGAGTCTTCCCCCGGTGACTGGGGGATACGATCGAGCCACACCGATAAACCCATCTTT.

In regard to this clone: A far larger clone is off by one base, so a read error is likely. Different DNA sequences within this sample yield the same CDR3. The rearrangement links TRDV2 to TRDJ1; no reliable D call. CDR3 length equals 14 residues. CDR1 is GEAIGNYY, CDR2 EKD, per germline. V lost 0 bases, J lost 7 bases, and 14 bases lay in between. CDR3 loop: CACDTGSGLGKLIF. For the CDR3, the DNA is TGTGCCTGTGACACCGGGTCGGGGTTAGGTAAACTCATCTTT.

Only a few counts were recorded for this clone. A far bigger clonotype differs at one base, so this is likely a read error. The identical CDR3 is also encoded by other nucleotide sequences in the sample. The J gene is TRDJ1, the V gene TRDV1; 11 bases fit TRDD3. Germline CDR1 TSWWSYY, CDR2 QGS. V trimming: 0 bases; J trimming: 1 base; junction bases outside the gene matches: 31. This CDR3 comprises 26 residues. The CDR3 protein is CALGELVSITCRVLGDRLGCTDKLIF. CDR3 DNA sequence: TGTGCTCTTGGGGAACTAGTCTCGATTACGTGCAGGGTACTGGGGGATAGGCTTGGCTGCACCGATAAACTCATCTTT.

Relative to its sample, this clone is large (0.1 to 1%). Other DNA sequences in this sample translate to the same CDR3. The chain carries TRDV3 and TRDJ1, with 8 bases identical to TRDD3. CDR1 and CDR2 from the germline V gene are TVYSNPD and GDNSRS (reference sequence). Losses at the gene ends were 1 base for V and 9 bases for J; bases not matched to a gene: 16. The CDR3 runs 15 residues. The CDR3 spells CAFKSAILGVGELIF. The DNA for the CDR3 is TGTGCCTTTAAGAGCGCCATACTGGGGGTGGGCGAACTCATCTTT. Looking up the rest from reference TRDV3 and TRDJ1 gives the full variable domain: CDKVTQSSPDQTVASGSEVVLLCTYDTVYSNPDLFWYRIRPDYSFQFVFYGDNSRSEGADFTQGRFSVKHILTQKAFHLVISPVRTEDSATYYCAFKSAILGVGELIFGKGTRVTVEP.

Remarks on this clone: A far larger clone is just one base off, so this is likely a read error. Other nucleotide sequences in the sample specify the same CDR3. This chain links TRDV3 with TRDJ1, with 11 nucleotides matching TRDD3. Looked up from germline, CDR1 is TVYSNPD and CDR2 is GDNSRS (reference sequence). The CDR3 has 15 amino acids. CDR3 sequence: CAFAYWGIAHAKLIF. For the CDR3, the DNA is TGCGCCTTTGCGTACTGGGGGATAGCTCACGCTAAACTCATCTTT.

As concerns this clone: The protein in TCRdb stems from a much larger clone and differs at residue 15 from this DNA's translation, likely a read error; here the protein is translated from the DNA. This CDR3 reads CALGGSVYWGIEGRILIF. The CDR3 DNA follows: TGTGCTCTTGGGGGATCGGTGTACTGGGGGATAGAGGGGCGGATACTCATCTTT. The rearrangement uses TRDV1 and TRDJ1; 11 positions match TRDD3. V lost 4 bases and J lost 10; bases outside the gene matches: 20. The CDR3 is made up of 18 amino acids. Germline-derived CDR1 and CDR2 are TSWWSYY and QGS.

A few counts support this clone. A far larger clone is off by one base, so a read error is likely. Other DNA sequences in the sample encode the same CDR3. V is TRDV2 and J is TRDJ1, with D possibly TRDD2 on 5 matching bases. Trimming took 0 bases from V and 0 from J, leaving 28 bases between them. In germline, CDR1 is GEAIGNYY, CDR2 EKD. The CDR3 has 21 residues. The CDR3 DNA sequence: TGTGCCTGTGACACCGTGGGCCCTACCGGGGCCGGTTCCGAGTACACCGATAAACTCATCTTT. Amino acid sequence: CACDTVGPTGAGSEYTDKLIF.

This clone was counted many times. A read error is likely here: a far larger clone is one base away. Other DNA sequences in this sample translate to the same CDR3. The V and J genes are TRDV3 and TRDJ1; 9 bases line up with TRDD3. The CDR3 covers 19 residues. Losses at the gene ends were 1 base for V and 6 bases for J; bases not matched to a gene: 24. Germline V CDR1 and CDR2: TVYSNPD, GDNSRS (reference sequence). The CDR3 sequence is CAFNCPLPWGIRREYKLIF. DNA for the CDR3: TGTGCCTTTAATTGCCCCCTACCCTGGGGGATCCGACGTGAGTATAAACTCATCTTT.

With respect to this clone: A far larger clone is one base from this, pointing to a likely read error. This chain links TRDV2 with TRDJ1, with a possible D match to TRDD2 (5 bases). Germline V gene lookup returns CDR1 GEAIGNYY and CDR2 EKD. The germline V and J ends were trimmed by 1 base and 0 bases, with 17 bases remaining between them. The CDR3 spans 17 residues. CDR3 coding DNA: TGTGCCTGTGACACTCCCTACGAAGTAGAAGACACCGATAAACTCATCTTT. Encoded protein: CACDTPYEVEDTDKLIF.

This clone was picked up a small number of times. TCRdb's protein for this DNA is that of a much larger clone and differs from the translation at residue 16, likely a read error; the protein shown is the DNA translation. This sequence joins TRDV1 and TRDJ1; D ambiguous. The CDR3 has 17 amino acids. Germline assignment: CDR1 TSWWSYY and CDR2 QGS. This CDR3 is CALGDRPPGLYTDKLTF. The CDR3 DNA reads TGTGCTCTTGGGGATCGGCCCCCCGGCCTCTACACCGATAAACTCACCTTT.

By its share, this clone is medium-sized (0.01 to 0.1%). This likely reflects a read error, since a far larger clone is one base away. The chain uses TRDV1 and TRDJ1; the match to TRDD3 covers 9 bases. This CDR3 contains 22 residues. CDR1 TSWWSYY and CDR2 QGS come from the germline V gene. The CDR3 loop reads CALGDLHTGYWGTDPYTDKPIF. For the CDR3, the DNA is TGTGCTCTTGGGGACCTCCATACGGGGTACTGGGGGACCGACCCGTACACCGATAAACCCATCTTT.

About this clone itself: TCRdb's protein for this DNA is that of a much larger clone and differs from the translation at residue 5, likely a read error; the protein shown is the DNA translation. DNA for the CDR3: TGTGCCTGTGACGCGGGGATGGACGATAAACTCATCTTT. Its translation is CACDAGMDDKLIF. J is TRDJ1 and V is TRDV2, with a weak D call TRDD3 (6 bases). Trimming stripped 3 bases from V and 4 bases from J, with 11 bases between. Per germline, CDR1 GEAIGNYY and CDR2 EKD. The CDR3 runs 13 residues.

To note about this clone: A read error likely explains why the TCRdb protein, taken from a much larger clone, differs from this DNA's translation at residue 17; the protein shown is translated from the DNA. The chain joins TRDV2 to TRDJ1; the D is unclear. CDR1 is GEAIGNYY, CDR2 EKD, per germline. The length of the CDR3 is 19 residues. DNA for the CDR3: TGTGCCTGTGACACGGTAACGAATGGTGTGGAGACGTACACCGATAAATTCATCTTT. Protein sequence: CACDTVTNGVETYTDKFIF.

This clone occurred a few times. A far larger clone is just one base off, so this is likely a read error. This specimen includes other DNA sequences encoding the same CDR3. The genes are TRDV1 and TRDJ1, with a tentative D call TRDD3 (5 bases). This CDR3 comprises 18 residues. CDR1 TSWWSYY and CDR2 QGS come from the germline V gene. The V gene lost 0 bases and the J gene lost 0 bases, with 17 bases spanning the gap. The CDR3 sequence: CALGELPDILEYTDKLIF. The CDR3 DNA reads as TGTGCTCTTGGGGAACTTCCCGATATACTGGAGTACACCGATAAACTCATCTTT.

Details on this clone: This DNA translates differently at residue 14 from the TCRdb protein, which is that of a much larger clone; a read error is likely, and the protein shown is the DNA's own translation. CDR3 bases: TGTGCTCTTGGGGGACCCCCGTACTGGGGGCCTGGCACCGCTAAACTCATCTTT. Translating gives CALGGPPYWGPGTAKLIF. The chain couples TRDV1 to TRDJ1; 8 nucleotides agree with TRDD3. The CDR3 is 18 amino acids. The V gene's germline CDR1 is TSWWSYY and CDR2 QGS.

Comments on this clone: Being one base from a much bigger clone, this may be a read error. The CDR3 DNA is TGTGCTCTTGGGGAACGAACCCTGCTGGGGGACCCCGATAAACTCATCTTT. It is translated as CALGERTLLGDPDKLIF. The chain has TRDV1 and TRDJ1; TRDD3 aligns across 8 bases. CDR3 length: 17 amino acids. Trimming removed 1 base from V and 3 bases from J; junction bases left unmatched: 10. Germline V gene lookup returns CDR1 TSWWSYY and CDR2 QGS.